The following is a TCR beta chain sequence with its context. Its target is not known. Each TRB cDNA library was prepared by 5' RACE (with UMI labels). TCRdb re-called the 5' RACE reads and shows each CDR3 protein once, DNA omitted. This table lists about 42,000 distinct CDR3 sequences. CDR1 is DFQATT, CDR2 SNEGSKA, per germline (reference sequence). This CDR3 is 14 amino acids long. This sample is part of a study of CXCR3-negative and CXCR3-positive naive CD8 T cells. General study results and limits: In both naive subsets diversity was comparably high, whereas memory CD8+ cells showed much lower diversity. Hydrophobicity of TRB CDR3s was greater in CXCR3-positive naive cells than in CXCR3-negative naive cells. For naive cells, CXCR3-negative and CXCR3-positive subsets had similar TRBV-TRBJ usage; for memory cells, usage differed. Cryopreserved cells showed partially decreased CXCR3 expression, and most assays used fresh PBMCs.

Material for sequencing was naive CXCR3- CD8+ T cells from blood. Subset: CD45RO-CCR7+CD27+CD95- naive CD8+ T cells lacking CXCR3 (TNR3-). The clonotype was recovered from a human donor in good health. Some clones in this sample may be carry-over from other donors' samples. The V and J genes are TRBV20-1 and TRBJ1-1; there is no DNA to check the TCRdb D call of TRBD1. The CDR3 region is CSATGTDKDYEAFF.